A single sample is the source of the 30 T cell receptor beta chains below, sequenced in a study of blood T cell repertoires in COVID-19. Assay used: immunoSEQ multiplex PCR; TCRdb lists only in-frame clones, some missing. The sample includes roughly 250,000 clones, approximately 80% seen only once; the top ten take around 9.1%. Sequenced input: peripheral blood. All receptors come from a human donor in a cohort sampled during active COVID-19.

The V and J genes are TRBV12-3 or TRBV12-4 and TRBJ1-3, with D unresolved. The V end lost 7 bases, the J end lost 0 bases, and 7 bases lay between the germline ends. The CDR3 extends over 13 amino acids. CDR3 in amino acids: CASNPISGNTIYF. CDR3 sequence (DNA): TGTGCCAGCAACCCTATCTCTGGAAACACCATATATTTT.

This rearrangement joins TRBV4-1 to TRBJ2-1, with TRBD2 matching 12 bases. There are 13 residues in the CDR3. CDR1 and CDR2 (germline): MGHRA, YSYEKL. Here the CDR3 reads CATSGSKYNEQFF. The CDR3 coding sequence is TGCGCGACTAGCGGGAGTAAGTACAATGAGCAGTTCTTC.

The rearrangement links TRBV5-1 to TRBJ2-7, with 9 bases lining up with TRBD1. The CDR3 contains 15 residues. Germline trimming cut 3 bases from V and 3 bases from J; bases unmatched to any gene: 7. Germline lookup yields CDR1 SGHRS and CDR2 YFSETQ. DNA for the CDR3: TGCGCCAGCAGCTGGGGGACAGGGAACTACTACGAGCAGTACTTC. It codes for CASSWGTGNYYEQYF.

The V gene is TRBV18, the J gene TRBJ2-5; 8 bases line up with TRBD2. The CDR3 is 15 amino acids. Losses at the gene ends were 6 bases for V and 7 bases for J; bases not matched to a gene: 13. Germline V CDR1 and CDR2: KGHSH, LQKENI. DNA of the CDR3: TGTGCCAGCTCGTCCTACGGGAGGGGCTCCGGGACCCAGTACTTC. This sequence encodes CASSSYGRGSGTQYF.

The chain employs TRBV7-9 and TRBJ1-6, with D possibly being TRBD1 (5 bases). V was cut by 5 bases and J by 11 bases, with 22 bases left in between. The CDR3 loop spans 16 amino acids. Germline CDR1 reads SEHNR; CDR2 reads FQNEAQ (reference sequence). This chain's CDR3 is CASSISGQGAGTPLHF. The CDR3 nucleotides are TGTGCCAGCAGCATCTCGGGGCAGGGAGCGGGGACACCCCTCCACTTT.

The chain employs TRBV29-1 and TRBJ2-7, with D tentatively TRBD1 (5 bases). Germline-derived CDR1 and CDR2 are SQVTM and ANQGSEA. The germline V and J ends were trimmed by 6 bases and 3 bases, with 9 bases remaining between them. The CDR3 has 11 amino acids. The CDR3 spells CSVQGSYEQYF. CDR3 in DNA: TGCAGCGTCCAGGGAAGCTACGAGCAGTACTTC.

The chain couples TRBV19 to TRBJ1-2; TRBD1 matches at 8 bases. CDR3 length: 15 amino acids. After removal of 5 bases from V and 7 bases from J, the junction contained 12 bases not matched to a gene. Germline V gene lookup returns CDR1 LNHDA and CDR2 SQIVND (reference sequence). CDR3 nucleotides: TGTGCCAGTAGTTCCCATTCTCAGGGGGCAATTGGCTACACCTTC. This gives the protein CASSSHSQGAIGYTF. Filled out from reference TRBV19 and TRBJ1-2, the complete variable domain reads DGGITQSPKYLFRKEGQNVTLSCEQNLNHDAMYWYRQDPGQGLRLIYYSQIVNDFQKGDIAEGYSVSREKKESFPLTVTSAQKNPTAFYLCASSSHSQGAIGYTFGSGTRLTVV.

This chain links TRBV5-1 with TRBJ2-3, with a weak D call TRBD2 (6 bases). CDR1 and CDR2 from the germline V gene are SGHRS and YFSETQ. Trimming took 5 bases from V and 2 from J, leaving 12 bases between them. This CDR3 has 14 residues. The chain's CDR3 is CASRSGTSTDTQYF. CDR3 DNA: TGCGCCAGCAGGTCCGGGACTTCCACAGATACGCAGTATTTT.

Notes on this clone: The same CDR3 arises from other DNA sequences in this sample as well. The chain carries TRBV6-5 and TRBJ1-1; 10 positions match TRBD1. J lost 3 bases, V lost 2 bases, and 0 bases had no gene match. Germline loops: CDR1 MNHEY, CDR2 SVGAGI. CDR3 size: 14 residues. The CDR3 bases are TGTGCCAGCAGTTACGACAGGGGGCACACTGAAGCTTTCTTT. This codes for CASSYDRGHTEAFF.

The chain recombines TRBV5-1 with TRBJ1-6, with 9 bases aligning to TRBD1. The CDR3 extends over 13 amino acids. Unmatched junction bases numbered 4, after V lost 8 bases and J lost 7 bases. CDR1 is SGHRS, CDR2 YFSETQ, per germline. The CDR3 sequence is CARGGTGNSPLHF. The CDR3 nucleotides are TGCGCCAGGGGAGGGACAGGGAATTCACCCCTCCACTTT.

This clone appeared a few times. The genes are TRBV14 and TRBJ1-6; 7 bases are shared with TRBD1. The CDR3 runs 15 residues. Losses at the gene ends were 3 bases for V and 4 bases for J; bases not matched to a gene: 3. Looked up from germline, CDR1 is SGHDN and CDR2 is FVKESK. CDR3 DNA: TGTGCCAGCAGCCACCTGACAGGGTATAATTCACCCCTCCACTTT. This encodes CASSHLTGYNSPLHF.

The V and J genes are TRBV25-1 and TRBJ2-5, with 10 positions matching TRBD1. Germline CDR1 is MGHDK and CDR2 is SYGVNS. The CDR3 is 18 residues long. Unmatched junction bases numbered 15, after V lost 3 bases and J lost 5 bases. The CDR3 DNA reads TGTGCCAGCAGTGATTACCGACGGGACAGGGGCCAGGGGGAGACCCAGTACTTC. Its translation: CASSDYRRDRGQGETQYF.

The chain uses TRBV9 and TRBJ2-7, with D perhaps TRBD2 (5 bases). CDR3 length: 15 residues. V was shortened by 4 bases and J by 5 bases, with 19 bases between the two germline ends. Germline loops: CDR1 SGDLS, CDR2 YYNGEE. CDR3 in amino acids: CASSFGIVAGNEQYF. CDR3 DNA sequence: TGTGCCAGCAGCTTTGGAATTGTGGCCGGGAACGAGCAGTACTTC.

J is TRBJ2-3 and V is TRBV5-1; 10 bases map to TRBD1. V gave up 3 bases and J gave up 3 bases; unmatched junction bases: 16. The CDR3 contains 19 residues. CDR1 and CDR2 from the germline V gene are SGHRS and YFSETQ. The CDR3 sequence: CASSSPVTGGVLGTDTQYF. DNA of the CDR3: TGCGCCAGCAGCTCCCCGGTGACAGGGGGCGTCTTGGGAACAGATACGCAGTATTTT.

V usage is TRBV7-2 and J usage is TRBJ1-1; maybe TRBD1 (6 bases). The germline V gene has CDR1 SGHTA and CDR2 FQGNSA. Trimming removed 7 bases at V and 2 bases at J, with 14 bases between. The CDR3 has 14 residues. The CDR3 DNA is TGTGCCAGCACCCTAGGGGGATTCAACACTGAAGCTTTCTTT. It translates to CASTLGGFNTEAFF.

In DNA, the CDR3 is TGTGCCAGCAGCTTGGGACCACGACAGGGGAAAAACTGGTACTTC. Encoded protein: CASSLGPRQGKNWYF. The genes are TRBV5-5 and TRBJ2-7, with TRBD1 matching 8 bases. The CDR3 covers 15 residues. Per germline, CDR1 SGHKS and CDR2 YYEKEE (reference sequence). Trimming took 0 bases from V and 12 from J; bases not matched to a gene: 14.

The chain is built from TRBV4-1 and TRBJ2-2; TRBD1 matches 9 bases. The CDR3 runs 14 residues. The V and J ends lost 3 bases and 6 bases, in that order; junction bases with no gene match: 2. From germline, CDR1 is MGHRA and CDR2 YSYEKL. DNA of the CDR3: TGCGCCAGCAGCCACGACAGGGGGGCCGGGGAGCTGTTTTTT. This encodes CASSHDRGAGELFF.

The rearrangement links TRBV29-1 to TRBJ2-7; 11 nucleotides match TRBD2. The junction had 7 bases not matched to a gene; V was cut back by 2 bases and J by 4 bases. The CDR3 consists of 15 residues. Germline V gives CDR1 SQVTM, CDR2 ANQGSEA. The CDR3 is CSVELGTSGLYEQYF. The CDR3 DNA is TGCAGCGTTGAACTAGGGACTAGCGGACTTTACGAGCAGTACTTC.

This clone was found once. The chain employs TRBV24-1 and TRBJ1-4; 11 nucleotides line up with TRBD1. Germline trimming cut 5 bases from V and 0 bases from J; bases unmatched to any gene: 10. CDR3 length: 19 amino acids. CDR1 is KGHDR, CDR2 SFDVKD, per germline. Here the CDR3 reads CATSAYRDRGTSTNEKLFF. CDR3 nucleotides: TGTGCCACCAGTGCCTACCGGGACAGGGGGACCTCAACTAATGAAAAACTGTTTTTT.

The chain uses TRBV19 and TRBJ2-3; 8 bases are shared with TRBD1. The junction had 10 bases not matched to a gene; V was cut back by 6 bases and J by 2 bases. The CDR3 is made up of 16 amino acids. CDR1 is LNHDA and CDR2 is SQIVND in the germline V gene (reference sequence). The chain's CDR3 is CASSPRDRLNTDTQYF. The DNA of the CDR3 is TGTGCCAGTAGCCCCAGGGACAGGCTAAACACAGATACGCAGTATTTT.

J is TRBJ2-5 and V is TRBV5-4; no clear D gene. CDR1 is SGHNT, CDR2 YYREEE, per germline (reference sequence). The CDR3 length is 15 residues. Trimming removed 0 bases from V and 1 base from J, with 10 bases in between. The CDR3 bases are TGTGCCAGCAGCTTGGATATTGCGGCCCAAGAGACCCAGTACTTC. Its translation is CASSLDIAAQETQYF.

CDR3 region: CASRLLSYNEQFF. The DNA for the CDR3 is TGTGCCAGCAGGTTACTAAGCTACAATGAGCAGTTCTTC. This chain connects TRBV27 to TRBJ2-1; D remains unclear. The germline V and J ends were trimmed by 6 bases and 3 bases, with 9 bases remaining between them. This CDR3 comprises 13 residues. The germline V gene encodes CDR1 MNHEY and CDR2 SMNVEV (reference sequence).

The chain combines TRBV5-1 with TRBJ1-5; 7 bases agree with TRBD1. Trimming cost V 4 bases and J 4 bases; bases outside gene matches: 8. The CDR3 consists of 15 residues. Germline CDR1 and CDR2: SGHRS and YFSETQ. The CDR3 spells CASSPTTGLNQPQHF. CDR3 sequence (DNA): TGCGCCAGCAGCCCAACGACAGGGTTGAATCAGCCCCAGCATTTT. Complete variable domain (other parts from reference TRBV5-1 and TRBJ1-5): KAGVTQTPRYLIKTRGQQVTLSCSPISGHRSVSWYQQTPGQGLQFLFEYFSETQRNKGNFPGRFSGRQFSNSRSEMNVSTLELGDSALYLCASSPTTGLNQPQHFGDGTRLSIL.

The chain couples TRBV7-9 to TRBJ2-3; 14 bases align to TRBD2. After removal of 4 bases from V and 0 bases from J, the junction contained 9 bases not matched to a gene. Per the germline V gene, CDR1 is SEHNR and CDR2 is FQNEAQ (reference sequence). The CDR3 is 19 amino acids. The CDR3, as DNA: TGTGCCAGCAGCTCCCCCGGGACTAGCGGGAGCCCTAGCACAGATACGCAGTATTTT. This gives the protein CASSSPGTSGSPSTDTQYF.

Only a few counts were recorded for this clone. V usage is TRBV29-1 and J usage is TRBJ2-7; perhaps TRBD1 as D (5 bases). The V end was cut by 4 bases, the J end by 0 bases, with 7 bases between. This CDR3 is 12 amino acids long. The germline gives CDR1 SQVTM, CDR2 ANQGSEA. CDR3 nucleotide sequence: TGCAGCGTTGGACAGTTCTCCTACGAGCAGTACTTC. Encoded protein: CSVGQFSYEQYF.

This clone showed up just once. The rearrangement links TRBV28 to TRBJ2-1; D not resolved. The CDR3 consists of 16 residues. V gave up 5 bases and J gave up 0 bases, with 14 bases separating them. The germline V gene encodes CDR1 MDHEN and CDR2 SYDVKM. The CDR3 loop is CASSLVARSSYNEQFF. CDR3 nucleotide sequence: TGTGCCAGCAGTCTAGTGGCGCGGAGCTCCTACAATGAGCAGTTCTTC.

This chain's CDR3 is CASGGAGPPHGYTF. In DNA form, the CDR3 reads TGTGCCAGTGGGGGGGCAGGGCCCCCCCATGGCTACACCTTC. J is TRBJ1-2 and V is TRBV19; D is perhaps TRBD1 (6 bases). This CDR3 region has 14 residues. The V and J ends lost 8 bases and 6 bases respectively, with 19 bases between them. Per the germline V gene, CDR1 is LNHDA and CDR2 is SQIVND (reference sequence).

The rearrangement joins TRBV11-3 to TRBJ1-1, with 11 bases lining up with TRBD1. V was clipped by 5 bases and J by 0 bases; unmatched bases: 5. Germline values: CDR1 SGHNT, CDR2 YENEEA. The CDR3 runs 16 residues. CDR3: CASSPGQGDMNTEAFF. The CDR3 DNA sequence: TGTGCCAGCAGCCCGGGACAGGGGGACATGAACACTGAAGCTTTCTTT.

V is TRBV7-2 and J is TRBJ2-3; 10 nucleotides line up with TRBD2. With 0 bases clipped from V and 5 bases from J, the junction kept 8 bases outside the gene matches. This CDR3 is 17 amino acids long. Per germline, CDR1 SGHTA and CDR2 FQGNSA. The CDR3 protein is CASSLALAGAAQDTQYF. The CDR3 DNA sequence: TGTGCCAGCAGCTTAGCTCTAGCGGGGGCGGCTCAAGATACGCAGTATTTT.

This chain joins TRBV18 and TRBJ2-7; TRBD1 matches at 11 bases. Unmatched junction bases numbered 9, after V lost 6 bases and J lost 2 bases. There are 16 residues in the CDR3. The germline gives CDR1 KGHSH, CDR2 LQKENI. CDR3 sequence: CASSQGPGQGAYEQYF. CDR3 sequence (DNA): TGTGCCAGCTCGCAGGGACCGGGACAGGGGGCCTACGAGCAGTACTTC.